This T cell receptor (beta chain) was recorded in a study of T cell changes during pregnancy in multiple sclerosis. Libraries were prepared by immunoSEQ multiplex PCR; TCRdb keeps only in-frame clonotypes and omits some of them. This table holds about 67,000 clones, approximately 90% found once. The specimen was peripheral blood, collected in the first trimester of pregnancy. This sequence was found in a female donor with multiple sclerosis, enrolled in a pregnancy study.

The CDR3, as DNA: TGTGCCAGCAGCGTAGAAAGCGGGGGCACAGATACGCAGTATTTT. Translating it yields CASSVESGGTDTQYF. The chain carries TRBV9 and TRBJ2-3; 7 nucleotides agree with TRBD2. J gave up 1 base and V 0 bases, and 2 bases lay outside the gene matches. Per germline, CDR1 SGDLS and CDR2 YYNGEE. CDR3 length: 15 residues.